Below, 24 T cell receptor beta chains from the same sample are listed, as sequenced in a study of CD8 T cells in ankylosing spondylitis. TCRdb independently ran MiXCR on the 5' RACE reads; one entry per CDR3 protein. The table records approximately 300,000 distinct CDR3 sequences, more than 20% of them present only once. The sequenced sample consisted of blood, either unsorted or a sorted T cell fraction (not recorded which). The origin of the receptors is a female donor with ankylosing spondylitis or in good health (not recorded which).

The chain is built from TRBV11-1 and TRBJ2-7; the match to TRBD1 covers 7 bases. The junction had 5 bases not matched to a gene; V was cut back by 5 bases and J by 1 base. The CDR3 totals 14 residues. From germline, CDR1 is SGHAT and CDR2 FQDESV (reference sequence). CDR3 sequence reads: CASSKDRLSYEQYF. The CDR3 nucleotides are TGTGCCAGCAGCAAGGACAGGTTATCCTACGAGCAGTACTTC.

The V and J genes are TRBV9 and TRBJ1-5; D gene unclear. From germline, CDR1 is SGDLS and CDR2 YYNGEE. Trimming took 0 bases from V and 4 from J, leaving 5 bases between them. This CDR3 spans 13 amino acids. The CDR3 DNA sequence: TGTGCCAGCAGCGTAGCCGAGAATCAGCCCCAGCATTTT. It yields the protein CASSVAENQPQHF.

This clonotype occurred a few times. This sequence joins TRBV6-1 and TRBJ1-2, with D unresolved. Germline assignment: CDR1 MNHNS and CDR2 SASEGT. CDR3 size: 15 residues. Trimming cost V 5 bases and J 0 bases, with 13 bases left between them. Here the CDR3 DNA reads TGTGCCAGCAGTCGATCCACAAGTGCTAACTATGGCTACACCTTC. It is translated as CASSRSTSANYGYTF.

This clonotype was counted ten times or more. This chain links TRBV7-2 with TRBJ2-7; 7 bases line up with TRBD2. The V segment lost 2 bases and the J segment 0 bases; nucleotides outside the gene matches: 4. The CDR3 runs 15 residues. Germline V gene data show CDR1 as SGHTA and CDR2 as FQGNSA. DNA for the CDR3: TGTGCCAGCAGCTTACAGGGCGGGAGCTCCTACGAGCAGTACTTC. The encoded protein is CASSLQGGSSYEQYF.

This clonotype turned up a few times. The chain recombines TRBV10-2 with TRBJ1-1, with 10 bases that match TRBD1. CDR1 WSHSY and CDR2 SAAADI come from the germline V gene. V gave up 7 bases and J gave up 6 bases; unmatched junction bases: 5. The CDR3 spans 13 residues. CDR3: CASTGGQGAEAFF. CDR3 coding DNA: TGCGCCAGCACTGGAGGACAGGGGGCTGAAGCTTTCTTT.

This sequence joins TRBV6-1 and TRBJ1-3; D uncertain. CDR3 size: 16 residues. Germline V lookup: CDR1 MNHNS, CDR2 SASEGT. V dropped 6 bases and J dropped 0 bases, with 15 bases sitting between them. CDR3 DNA sequence: TGTGCCAGCAGCCAGTTTTCGTACAGCTCTGGAAACACCATATATTTT. The encoded protein is CASSQFSYSSGNTIYF.

This clonotype came up a few times. The chain couples TRBV6-2 or TRBV6-3 to TRBJ1-1, with TRBD1 matching over 8 bases. Germline V gene lookup returns CDR1 MNHEY and CDR2 SVGEGT. The CDR3 contains 18 residues. V lost 0 bases, J lost 0 bases, and 9 bases stayed unmatched. CDR3 in DNA: TGTGCCAGCAGTTACTCGACGGGGACAGGCACCATGAACACTGAAGCTTTCTTT. Translating gives CASSYSTGTGTMNTEAFF.

The J gene is TRBJ2-1, the V gene TRBV4-2, with D unclear. V lost 1 base and J lost 0, with 10 bases in between. Germline-derived CDR1 and CDR2 are LGHNA and YNFKEQ. The CDR3 is 16 amino acids. The CDR3 here is CASSQGDYGSYNEQFF. As DNA, the CDR3 is TGTGCCAGCAGCCAAGGGGATTACGGCTCCTACAATGAGCAGTTCTTC.

This chain joins TRBV7-2 and TRBJ2-1; 15 nucleotides align to TRBD2. The CDR3 spans 17 residues. CDR1 is SGHTA and CDR2 is FQGNSA in the germline V gene. Trimming took 0 bases from V and 7 from J; bases not matched to a gene: 4. The CDR3 DNA is TGTGCCAGCAGCTTAGCCGGGACTAGCGGGAGGATAAATGAGCAGTTCTTC. Translating it yields CASSLAGTSGRINEQFF.

This clonotype was recorded at least ten times. The V and J genes are TRBV20-1 and TRBJ2-5, with D perhaps being TRBD1 or TRBD2 (6 bases each). This CDR3 comprises 14 residues. The germline V gene has CDR1 DFQATT and CDR2 SNEGSKA (reference sequence). V lost 3 bases, J lost 5 bases, and 16 bases lay in between. The CDR3 region has the DNA TGCAGTGCTAGCCTCCCGGGGGCTGGGGAGACCCAGTACTTC. It is translated as CSASLPGAGETQYF.

Turning to this clonotype: Sequence at one end of the junction differs from germline and may be a read error. The gene calls are TRBV5-1 and TRBJ2-3; D ambiguous. The length of the CDR3 is 14 residues. Germline V CDR1 and CDR2: SGHRS, YFSETQ. CDR3 sequence: CASSDRTLTDTRYF. CDR3 coding DNA: TGCGCCAGCAGCGACCGTACTCTCACAGATACGCGGTATTTT.

V usage is TRBV12-3 or TRBV12-4 and J usage is TRBJ2-3; perhaps D is TRBD1 or TRBD2 (5 bases each). The CDR3 loop spans 14 amino acids. Trimming left V 3 bases short and J 5 bases short, with 12 bases between. CDR3 nucleotide sequence: TGTGCCAGCAGTTTGGACGGGGCCCTAGATACGCAGTATTTT. It codes for CASSLDGALDTQYF.

This chain joins TRBV12-3 or TRBV12-4 and TRBJ2-7, with 8 bases aligning to TRBD2. The CDR3 totals 13 residues. With V trimmed by 5 bases and J by 11 bases, 11 bases remained unmatched. DNA of the CDR3: TGTGCCAGCAGTGCCACCCCGGGAGGGCAGAAGTACTTC. Amino acids: CASSATPGGQKYF.

For this clonotype: Mismatch with germline at one junction end may stem from a read error. The chain has TRBV3-1 and TRBJ1-5; TRBD1 agrees at 7 bases. CDR3 length equals 15 residues. Germline V gives CDR1 LGHDT, CDR2 YNNKEL (reference sequence). CDR3 region: CACSGGQQSNQPQHF. In DNA form, the CDR3 reads TGTGCCTGCAGCGGGGGACAGCAAAGCAATCAGCCCCAGCATTTT.

This clonotype was seen ten or more times. The chain links TRBV7-2 to TRBJ2-3; no clear D. With 0 bases removed from V and 3 bases from J, the gap between germline ends came to 10 bases. There are 15 residues in the CDR3. Germline V CDR1 and CDR2: SGHTA, FQGNSA. The CDR3 sequence: CASSLAQVLTDTQYF. In DNA form, the CDR3 reads TGTGCCAGCAGCTTAGCCCAAGTATTAACAGATACGCAGTATTTT.

The rearrangement uses TRBV20-1 and TRBJ2-5; 14 bases are shared with TRBD2. The CDR3 totals 18 residues. V shed 5 bases and J 4 bases; nucleotides not matched to a gene: 15. Germline V lookup: CDR1 DFQATT, CDR2 SNEGSKA (reference sequence). The CDR3 here is CSAYPGLAGADMGETQYF. The CDR3 DNA sequence: TGCAGTGCTTATCCGGGACTAGCGGGGGCGGATATGGGAGAGACCCAGTACTTC.

This clonotype was observed at least ten times. V and J are TRBV20-1 and TRBJ2-5; 9 bases line up with TRBD1. V shed 8 bases, J shed 5 bases, and the junction held 6 bases outside the gene matches. The CDR3 totals 12 residues. Germline V lookup: CDR1 DFQATT, CDR2 SNEGSKA (reference sequence). The CDR3 loop reads CSPGTGRETQYF. DNA for the CDR3: TGCAGTCCCGGGACAGGGAGGGAGACCCAGTACTTC.

This clonotype has a single count. This chain links TRBV18 with TRBJ1-1; 7 positions agree with TRBD1. The J segment lost 1 base and the V segment lost 4 bases, leaving 3 bases of the junction unmatched. CDR1 is KGHSH and CDR2 is LQKENI in the germline V gene. The CDR3 runs to 14 residues. The CDR3 loop is CASSRGQKNTEAFF. The CDR3, as DNA: TGTGCCAGCTCACGGGGACAGAAGAACACTGAAGCTTTCTTT.

The CDR3 DNA reads TGCAGTGCTACATCGGGACTAGCGGTAACCTCCTACAATGAGCAGTTCTTC. Protein sequence: CSATSGLAVTSYNEQFF. The V gene is TRBV20-1, the J gene TRBJ2-1, with TRBD2 matching 11 bases. The junction had 8 bases not matched to a gene; V was cut back by 4 bases and J by 0 bases. The CDR3 contains 17 residues. The germline V gene encodes CDR1 DFQATT and CDR2 SNEGSKA (reference sequence).

This clonotype occurred a few times. The chain links TRBV12-3 or TRBV12-4 to TRBJ2-1; D gene unclear. The CDR3 consists of 12 residues. With 1 base removed from V and 5 bases from J, the gap between germline ends came to 3 bases. The CDR3 sequence: CASSLDHNEQFF. In nucleotides, the CDR3 is TGTGCCAGCAGTTTAGACCACAATGAGCAGTTCTTC.

This clonotype has a count of ten or more. The V and J genes are TRBV12-3 or TRBV12-4 and TRBJ2-3; TRBD2 aligns across 11 bases. The V and J ends lost 6 bases and 3 bases, in that order; junction bases with no gene match: 2. The CDR3 extends over 14 amino acids. CDR3 in amino acids: CASRSSGRTDTQYF. The CDR3 region has the DNA TGTGCCAGCAGATCTAGCGGGAGGACAGATACGCAGTATTTT.

The gene calls are TRBV28 and TRBJ2-7, with D maybe TRBD1 (6 bases). Germline values: CDR1 MDHEN, CDR2 SYDVKM. V lost 4 bases and J lost 2, with 12 bases in between. The CDR3 sequence is 14 residues long. The CDR3 protein is CASSSSGVTYEQYF. CDR3 DNA: TGTGCCAGCAGTTCCTCAGGGGTGACCTACGAGCAGTACTTC.

The chain is built from TRBV24-1 and TRBJ2-1; D perhaps matches TRBD2 (5 bases). This CDR3 has 11 amino acids. Trimming removed 11 bases from V and 4 bases from J, with 8 bases in between. Looked up from germline, CDR1 is KGHDR and CDR2 is SFDVKD. This CDR3 is CAIGRYNEQFF. For the CDR3, the DNA is TGTGCCATTGGGAGATACAATGAGCAGTTCTTC.

This clonotype was seen only a few times. Here the CDR3 DNA reads TGTGCCAGCACACCAGATCTCCGCCGTGAGCAGTTCTTC. Its translation: CASTPDLRREQFF. The J gene is TRBJ2-1, the V gene TRBV5-6, with no clear D. This CDR3 is built from 13 residues. CDR1 SGHDT and CDR2 YYEEEE come from the germline V gene. Trimming left V 6 bases short and J 9 bases short, with 16 bases between.